These 10 T cell receptor beta chains share one sample of origin, sequenced in a study of blood T cells in healthy people across ages. A J-beta primer mix and a sample-barcoded 5' primer were used in a second PCR of about 7 to 12 cycles. From the 5' RACE reads, TCRdb called clonotypes with MiXCR, one entry per CDR3 protein. Here the sample spans about 1.5 million distinct CDR3 sequences, roughly 43% being singletons. What was sequenced was blood. The receptors stem from a woman under 30 in good health.

V gene TRBV7-2 combines with J gene TRBJ1-3, with D possibly being TRBD1 (6 bases). The V gene's germline CDR1 is SGHTA and CDR2 FQGNSA. The CDR3 length is 15 residues. The V end was cut by 5 bases, the J end by 4 bases, with 15 bases between. CDR3 residues: CASSESGGLGNTIYF. CDR3 sequence (DNA): TGTGCCAGCAGCGAGAGTGGGGGGCTAGGAAACACCATATATTTT.

This clonotype has a handful of counts. This chain connects TRBV7-2 to TRBJ2-5; tentative D call: TRBD2 (5 bases). The length of the CDR3 is 15 residues. The V gene's germline CDR1 is SGHTA and CDR2 FQGNSA. Trimming removed 5 bases from V and 2 bases from J, with 15 bases in between. This CDR3 is CASSPTRGWQETQYF. The CDR3 DNA sequence: TGTGCCAGCAGCCCTACTAGAGGGTGGCAAGAGACCCAGTACTTC.

This chain connects TRBV4-1 to TRBJ2-2; no clear D. V was clipped by 0 bases and J by 6 bases, with 5 bases between them. The CDR3 spans 13 residues. Germline lookup yields CDR1 MGHRA and CDR2 YSYEKL. CDR3 nucleotides: TGCGCCAGCAGCCAAGATTCTGCCGGGGAGCTGTTTTTT. Residues: CASSQDSAGELFF.

The chain uses TRBV7-2 and TRBJ2-1; 9 bases are shared with TRBD2. CDR1 SGHTA and CDR2 FQGNSA come from the germline V gene. V gave up 11 bases and J gave up 9 bases; unmatched junction bases: 14. CDR3 length: 14 amino acids. The CDR3 protein is CADRNIAGASEQFF. The CDR3 DNA reads TGTGCCGACAGGAACATAGCGGGAGCGAGTGAGCAGTTCTTC.

As to this clonotype: Its ends do not fully match the called genes, so a read error is possible. This sequence joins TRBV9 and TRBJ2-3, with 10 bases identical to TRBD2. Germline V CDR1 and CDR2: SGDLS, YYNGEE. There are 15 residues in the CDR3. The CDR3 DNA is TGTGCCAGCAGCGCGGGACTAGCGCCGACAGATGCGCAGTATTTT. Translated: CASSAGLAPTDAQYF.

V gene TRBV10-3 combines with J gene TRBJ2-1, with 7 bases that match TRBD2. Per the germline V gene, CDR1 is ENHRY and CDR2 is SYGVKD. The CDR3 runs 14 residues. The J segment lost 9 bases and the V segment lost 2 bases, leaving 7 bases of the junction unmatched. CDR3 sequence: CAISEGLGGVEQFF. The DNA for the CDR3 is TGTGCCATCAGTGAGGGACTAGGAGGTGTTGAGCAGTTCTTC.

This clonotype showed up just a few times. In nucleotides, the CDR3 is TGCGCCAGCAGCGGGACTCTGGCCGGCACAGATACGCAGTATTTT. Translated, it gives CASSGTLAGTDTQYF. The chain uses TRBV10-1 and TRBJ2-3; possibly TRBD2 for D (6 bases). Germline lookup yields CDR1 WNHNN and CDR2 SYGVQD (reference sequence). The CDR3 extends over 15 amino acids. Trimming removed 6 bases from V and 1 base from J, with 14 bases in between.

This rearrangement joins TRBV7-8 to TRBJ2-1; D possibly corresponds to TRBD2 (5 bases). Germline CDR1 is SGHVS and CDR2 is FQNEAQ. The CDR3 consists of 14 residues. V dropped 5 bases and J dropped 4 bases, with 12 bases sitting between them. The CDR3 coding sequence is TGTGCCAGCAGCCACCGGGATTTTTACAATGAGCAGTTCTTC. As protein: CASSHRDFYNEQFF.

The rearrangement links TRBV5-1 to TRBJ1-6, with D perhaps TRBD1 (5 bases). Trimming shortened V by 3 bases and J by 7 bases, and 11 bases separated the two germline ends. Per the germline V gene, CDR1 is SGHRS and CDR2 is YFSETQ. This CDR3 contains 14 residues. DNA of the CDR3: TGCGCCAGCAGCTCCCGGGACCGAAATTCACCCCTCCACTTT. This encodes CASSSRDRNSPLHF.

This clonotype came up many times. The chain couples TRBV12-3 or TRBV12-4 to TRBJ2-5; no definite D call. CDR3 length: 10 amino acids. Trimming removed 10 bases from V and 6 bases from J, with 9 bases in between. The CDR3 DNA reads as TGTGCCACCCCCCGAAAGACCCAGTACTTC. This sequence encodes CATPRKTQYF.